The 2 T cell receptor beta chains below all came from one sample that was sequenced in a study of cytomegalovirus exposure and HLA in healthy donors. PCR amplification relied on 60 Vbeta primers (plus 13 Jbeta primers). The assay was immunoSEQ multiplex PCR, and TCRdb's table has in-frame clones only and misses some. The sample consists of about 160,000 clones, approximately 80% of them appearing once. The source material was PBMCs. These receptors all stem from a man aged 18 to 29 in good health and CMV-seropositive.

The chain joins TRBV6-5 to TRBJ1-1; 9 nucleotides align to TRBD1. This CDR3 spans 15 amino acids. V gave up 2 bases and J gave up 5 bases; unmatched junction bases: 6. Germline V lookup: CDR1 MNHEY, CDR2 SVGAGI. The CDR3 spells CASSYTGGGGTEAFF. The CDR3 coding sequence is TGTGCCAGCAGTTACACAGGGGGCGGGGGGACTGAAGCTTTCTTT.

J is TRBJ1-6 and V is TRBV5-4, with 9 bases matching TRBD1. CDR1 is SGHNT, CDR2 YYREEE, per germline (reference sequence). V trimming: 4 bases; J trimming: 7 bases; junction bases outside the gene matches: 12. This CDR3 comprises 17 residues. CDR3 sequence: CASSPTGQGRRNSPLHF. DNA for the CDR3: TGTGCCAGCAGCCCTACCGGACAGGGGAGACGCAATTCACCCCTCCACTTT.